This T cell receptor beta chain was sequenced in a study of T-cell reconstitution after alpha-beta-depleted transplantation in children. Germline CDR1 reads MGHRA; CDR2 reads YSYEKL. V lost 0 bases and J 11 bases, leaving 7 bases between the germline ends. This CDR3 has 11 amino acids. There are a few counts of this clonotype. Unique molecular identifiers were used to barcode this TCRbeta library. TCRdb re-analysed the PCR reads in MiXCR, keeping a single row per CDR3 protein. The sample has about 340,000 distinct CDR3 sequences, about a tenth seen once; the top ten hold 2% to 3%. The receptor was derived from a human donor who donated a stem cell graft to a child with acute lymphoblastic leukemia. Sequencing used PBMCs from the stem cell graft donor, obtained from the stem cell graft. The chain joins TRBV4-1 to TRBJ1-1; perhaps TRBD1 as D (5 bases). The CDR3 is CASSQDQGAFF. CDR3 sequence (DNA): TGCGCCAGCAGCCAAGATCAGGGCGCTTTCTTT.